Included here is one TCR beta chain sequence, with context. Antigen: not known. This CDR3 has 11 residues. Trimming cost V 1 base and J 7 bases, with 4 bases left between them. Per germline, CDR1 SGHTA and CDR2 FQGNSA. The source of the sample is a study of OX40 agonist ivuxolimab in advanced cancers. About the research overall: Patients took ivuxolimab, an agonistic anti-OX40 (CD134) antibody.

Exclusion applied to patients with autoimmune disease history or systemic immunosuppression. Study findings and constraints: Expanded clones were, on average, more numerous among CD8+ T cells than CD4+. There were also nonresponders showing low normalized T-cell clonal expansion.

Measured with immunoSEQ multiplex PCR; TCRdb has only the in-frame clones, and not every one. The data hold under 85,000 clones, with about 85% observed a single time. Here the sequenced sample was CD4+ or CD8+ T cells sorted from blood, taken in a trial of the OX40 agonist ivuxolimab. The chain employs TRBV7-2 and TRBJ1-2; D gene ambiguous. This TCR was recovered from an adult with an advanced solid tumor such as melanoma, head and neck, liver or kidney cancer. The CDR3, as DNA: TGTGCCAGCAGCTTAGAGGGTGGCTACACCTTC. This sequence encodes CASSLEGGYTF.